A single T cell receptor (beta chain) is shown here with its context. The data stem from a study of regulatory T cells in long-lasting Graves disease. According to the study, TCR beta libraries were built with iRepertoire HTBI primers and CDR3-region Arm-PCR. TCRdb itself ran the multiplex PCR reads through MiXCR, one entry per CDR3 protein. The sample lists 500,000 to 700,000 distinct CDR3 sequences; about 15% were seen once. Documented time point: newly diagnosed GD, antithyroid drugs for less than 3 months. Extracted RNA from PBMCs served as the source of the TCR library. The CDR3 covers 22 residues. Germline CDR1 and CDR2: SGHRS and YFSETQ. The V and J ends lost 4 bases and 4 bases, in that order; junction bases with no gene match: 28. These data are also associated with another study on T cells in Graves' hyperthyroidism and ophthalmopathy.

The chain uses TRBV5-1 and TRBJ2-7; TRBD2 matches 11 bases. Source: peripheral blood mononuclear cells (PBMCs), taken at new diagnosis, from a patient treated with antithyroid drugs. This receptor was identified in a woman aged 25 to 39 with Graves disease. The CDR3 region has the DNA TGCGCCAGCAGCCCACTACAGGGGGCCGGGCTAGCGGGAGGTTCGGCCTCATACGAGCAGTACTTC. This translates into CASSPLQGAGLAGGSASYEQYF.